Presented here are 28 T cell receptor beta chains from one specimen sequenced in a study of beta chain features in type 1 diabetes (dated by TCRdb to between 2018 and 2020). Overall study outcomes, separate from this receptor: A moderate but significant shortening of TCRB CDR3 length was observed in type 1 diabetes patients in all four CD4+ subsets.

The library was made by the immunoSEQ multiplex PCR assay. The High Capacity cDNA Reverse Transcription Kit was used to reverse transcribe all of the isolated RNA, meaning that expressed TCRB transcripts were what got sequenced. This immuneACCESS table, as held by TCRdb, lists in-frame sequences with V and J called but not all clones. Of the missing ones, under half trace to an unresolved V gene in checked studies; the others have no known cause. Across this sample there are about 16,000 clones, with roughly three quarters seen only once. Around 0.8% of the sample comes from the top ten. These receptors have no known antigen. Sequenced material: stem cell memory CD4+ T cells from blood. The cell subset or site label, as the study defines it: stem cell-like memory CD4+ T cells. These TCRs come from a man aged 30 to 45 with type 1 diabetes.

The gene calls are TRBV6-1 and TRBJ2-1; 8 nucleotides match TRBD1. Per germline, CDR1 MNHNS and CDR2 SASEGT. The V and J ends lost 2 bases and 0 bases, in that order; junction bases with no gene match: 3. The CDR3 loop spans 16 amino acids. The CDR3: CASSEYRGSSYNEQFF. CDR3 DNA sequence: TGTGCCAGCAGTGAATACAGGGGGAGCTCCTACAATGAGCAGTTCTTC.

This clone was seen a handful of times. The V and J genes are TRBV15 and TRBJ1-5, with D maybe TRBD1 (5 bases). Germline CDR1 is LNHNV and CDR2 is YYDKDF (reference sequence). Trimming pared 3 bases from V and 4 bases from J, leaving 13 bases between. The CDR3 length is 15 residues. Here the CDR3 DNA reads TGTGCCACCAGCAGGGCAAAGGGACTTAATCAGCCCCAGCATTTT. The encoded protein is CATSRAKGLNQPQHF.

The rearrangement links TRBV12-5 to TRBJ1-4; no clear D gene. Germline V gives CDR1 LGHNT, CDR2 FRNRAP. Trimming removed 1 base from V and 0 bases from J, with 9 bases in between. The CDR3 is 16 residues long. The CDR3 region is CASGLGTAATNEKLFF. CDR3 sequence (DNA): TGTGCTAGTGGTTTGGGGACTGCTGCAACTAATGAAAAACTGTTTTTT.

As regards this clone: Other DNA sequences in this sample translate to the same CDR3. The chain recombines TRBV28 with TRBJ1-5, with TRBD1 matching 7 bases. The ends lost 6 bases at V and 7 bases at J; junction bases unmatched: 6. The CDR3 has 13 amino acids. From germline, CDR1 is MDHEN and CDR2 SYDVKM. CDR3 protein: CASSSTGIQPQHF. DNA for the CDR3: TGTGCCAGCAGCTCGACAGGGATCCAGCCCCAGCATTTT. The variable domain in full, completed from reference TRBV28 and TRBJ1-5, reads DVKVTQSSRYLVKRTGEKVFLECVQDMDHENMFWYRQDPGLGLRLIYFSYDVKMKEKGDIPEGYSVSREKKERFSLILESASTNQTSMYLCASSSTGIQPQHFGDGTRLSIL.

The chain employs TRBV5-1 and TRBJ1-2, with D tentatively TRBD1 (5 bases). Trimming removed 0 bases at V and 7 bases at J, with 16 bases between. The CDR3 spans 15 residues. The V gene's germline CDR1 is SGHRS and CDR2 YFSETQ. The CDR3 loop reads CASSLGGRALGGYTF. As DNA, the CDR3 is TGCGCCAGCAGCTTGGGGGGCAGGGCCCTTGGTGGCTACACCTTC.

The chain uses TRBV28 and TRBJ1-6; TRBD1 matches at 9 bases. Unmatched junction bases numbered 6, after V lost 7 bases and J lost 8 bases. The CDR3 spans 14 residues. The germline V gene has CDR1 MDHEN and CDR2 SYDVKM. CDR3 loop: CASTSGQGYSPLHF. In DNA form, the CDR3 reads TGTGCCAGCACCTCTGGACAGGGGTATTCACCCCTCCACTTT.

The rearrangement uses TRBV7-2 and TRBJ1-1; D uncertain. The V gene lost 3 bases and the J gene lost 6 bases, with 5 bases spanning the gap. Germline loops: CDR1 SGHTA, CDR2 FQGNSA. This CDR3 has 11 residues. The CDR3: CASSFFSEAFF. CDR3 nucleotides: TGTGCCAGCAGCTTTTTCTCTGAAGCTTTCTTT.

This chain uses TRBV30 with TRBJ1-2, with 8 bases that match TRBD1. Germline V gene data show CDR1 as GTSNPN and CDR2 as SVGIG (reference sequence). Trimming cost V 4 bases and J 7 bases; bases outside gene matches: 2. CDR3 length: 11 amino acids. This chain's CDR3 is CAWNRGGGYTF. The CDR3 coding sequence is TGTGCCTGGAACAGGGGGGGTGGCTACACCTTC.

The rearrangement links TRBV18 to TRBJ2-2; 15 bases align to TRBD2. V dropped 0 bases and J dropped 2; count of bases not matched to a gene: 4. Per germline, CDR1 KGHSH and CDR2 LQKENI. The CDR3 covers 19 residues. The CDR3, as DNA: TGTGCCAGCTCACCACCGGGACTAGCGGGGGGACGCAACACCGGGGAGCTGTTTTTT. This sequence encodes CASSPPGLAGGRNTGELFF.

The gene calls are TRBV2 and TRBJ2-5; D uncertain. The closer fit of TRBJ2-7 to the DNA end suggests the J call may be wrong. Germline CDR1 is SNHLY and CDR2 is FYNNEI. This CDR3 has 16 residues. CDR3 sequence: CASSAIPGQDSYEQYF. CDR3 DNA: TGTGCCAGCAGTGCCATTCCCGGCCAGGACTCCTACGAGCAGTACTTC.

This clone was detected once. V gene TRBV7-9 combines with J gene TRBJ2-7; no firm D call. Trimming left V 5 bases short and J 11 bases short, with 13 bases between. Germline V gene sequence: CDR1 SEHNR, CDR2 FQNEAQ (reference sequence). The CDR3 consists of 11 residues. CDR3 coding DNA: TGTGCCAGCAGCACCGAAGGCCGGGAGTACTTC. Its protein is CASSTEGREYF. Drawing the rest from reference TRBV7-9 and TRBJ2-7, the complete variable domain is DTGVSQNPRHKITKRGQNVTFRCDPISEHNRLYWYRQTLGQGPEFLTYFQNEAQLEKSRLLSDRFSAERPKGSFSTLEIQRTEQGDSAMYLCASSTEGREYFGPGTRLTVT.

The CDR3 coding sequence is TGTGCCAGCAGCCGAGGGACAGGACTTGAAGCTTTCTTT. Amino acids: CASSRGTGLEAFF. This chain connects TRBV7-9 to TRBJ1-1, with 8 bases matching TRBD1. This CDR3 region has 13 residues. Germline values: CDR1 SEHNR, CDR2 FQNEAQ (reference sequence). J gave up 7 bases and V 5 bases, and 6 bases lay outside the gene matches.

This clone was seen a handful of times. This sequence joins TRBV10-1 and TRBJ2-7; 7 positions agree with TRBD1. J was trimmed by 3 bases and V by 0 bases; bases with no gene match: 5. Germline assignment: CDR1 WNHNN and CDR2 SYGVQD (reference sequence). CDR3 length: 15 residues. CDR3 loop: CASSESVTGHYEQYF. The CDR3 region has the DNA TGCGCCAGCAGTGAGTCCGTGACAGGGCACTACGAGCAGTACTTC.

This chain connects TRBV5-1 to TRBJ1-5, with 8 positions matching TRBD1. The trim removed 0 bases at V and 5 bases at J, leaving 4 bases unmatched. The CDR3 spans 15 residues. The germline V gene has CDR1 SGHRS and CDR2 YFSETQ. CDR3 DNA: TGCGCCAGCAGCTTGGTGGCAGGGGGCGATCAGCCCCAGCATTTT. Translating it yields CASSLVAGGDQPQHF. The whole variable domain, filled in from reference TRBV5-1 and TRBJ1-5, reads KAGVTQTPRYLIKTRGQQVTLSCSPISGHRSVSWYQQTPGQGLQFLFEYFSETQRNKGNFPGRFSGRQFSNSRSEMNVSTLELGDSALYLCASSLVAGGDQPQHFGDGTRLSIL.

The chain is built from TRBV19 and TRBJ1-2, with TRBD1 matching 9 bases. CDR3 length: 15 residues. Per the germline V gene, CDR1 is LNHDA and CDR2 is SQIVND (reference sequence). The V gene end was trimmed by 4 bases and the J gene end by 3 bases; junction bases not matched to a gene: 6. CDR3 sequence: CASSTQDRGYYGYTF. The CDR3 nucleotides read TGTGCCAGTAGTACCCAAGACAGGGGGTACTATGGCTACACCTTC.

The rearrangement joins TRBV5-1 to TRBJ2-3, with a possible D match to TRBD1 (6 bases). The CDR3 is 14 residues long. From germline, CDR1 is SGHRS and CDR2 YFSETQ. The V gene lost 4 bases and the J gene lost 2 bases, with 11 bases spanning the gap. The CDR3: CASSRGSYTDTQYF. The DNA for the CDR3 is TGCGCCAGCAGCAGGGGGTCCTACACAGATACGCAGTATTTT.

The V gene is TRBV7-8, the J gene TRBJ2-5; 7 bases line up with TRBD1. V dropped 5 bases and J dropped 3; count of bases not matched to a gene: 3. The CDR3 sequence is 13 residues long. Germline CDR1 reads SGHVS; CDR2 reads FQNEAQ. The CDR3 protein is CASSVGQEETQYF. CDR3 sequence (DNA): TGTGCCAGCAGCGTAGGACAGGAAGAGACCCAGTACTTC.

The V call is TRBV11-2, the J call TRBJ2-1; D might be TRBD1 (5 bases). V was shortened by 5 bases and J by 10 bases, with 18 bases between the two germline ends. CDR3 size: 14 residues. Per germline, CDR1 SGHAT and CDR2 FQNNGV. This chain's CDR3 is CASSPGPASVEQFF. The CDR3 nucleotides are TGTGCCAGCAGCCCAGGGCCCGCCAGTGTCGAGCAGTTCTTC.

The rearrangement joins TRBV5-1 to TRBJ2-3; TRBD2 matches 7 bases. The ends lost 2 bases at V and 4 bases at J; junction bases unmatched: 4. This CDR3 is 14 amino acids long. CDR1 and CDR2 from the germline V gene are SGHRS and YFSETQ. CDR3 sequence reads: CASSFDAGADTQYF. The CDR3, as DNA: TGCGCCAGCAGCTTTGATGCGGGGGCAGATACGCAGTATTTT. Looking up the rest from reference TRBV5-1 and TRBJ2-3 gives the full variable domain: KAGVTQTPRYLIKTRGQQVTLSCSPISGHRSVSWYQQTPGQGLQFLFEYFSETQRNKGNFPGRFSGRQFSNSRSEMNVSTLELGDSALYLCASSFDAGADTQYFGPGTRLTVL.

The rearrangement joins TRBV18 to TRBJ1-5; 10 bases agree with TRBD1. The germline V gene has CDR1 KGHSH and CDR2 LQKENI. The CDR3 length is 17 residues. Trimming took 0 bases from V and 7 from J; bases not matched to a gene: 9. CDR3 sequence reads: CASSPPGQGTGNQPQHF. CDR3 DNA: TGTGCCAGCTCACCACCGGGACAGGGGACAGGTAACCAGCCCCAGCATTTT.

V is TRBV4-1 and J is TRBJ2-2; TRBD1 might be the D (6 bases). The CDR3 runs to 14 residues. V lost 0 bases and J lost 13, with 15 bases in between. Germline loops: CDR1 MGHRA, CDR2 YSYEKL. CDR3 sequence reads: CASSQEGKGGSLFF. DNA of the CDR3: TGCGCCAGCAGCCAAGAAGGGAAAGGGGGATCGCTGTTTTTT.

The chain links TRBV28 to TRBJ2-3; D is perhaps TRBD1 (6 bases). From germline, CDR1 is MDHEN and CDR2 SYDVKM. Between the trimmed V and J ends, which lost 6 bases and 2 bases, there was a span of 9 bases. CDR3 size: 13 residues. This CDR3 reads CASSRTDTDTQYF. CDR3 DNA: TGTGCCAGCAGCCGGACAGACACAGATACGCAGTATTTT.

The chain combines TRBV11-2 with TRBJ2-5; no definite D call. This CDR3 has 14 amino acids. The V and J ends lost 5 bases and 4 bases respectively, with 14 bases between them. In germline, CDR1 is SGHAT, CDR2 FQNNGV. CDR3 coding DNA: TGTGCCAGCAGCCACAACCCGGGTCCAGAGACCCAGTACTTC. Protein product: CASSHNPGPETQYF.

The rearrangement uses TRBV14 and TRBJ1-4; D gene unclear. The CDR3 runs 13 residues. Trimming took off 4 bases at V and 11 bases at J, with 14 bases between the two ends. The germline CDR1 and CDR2 sequences are SGHDN and FVKESK. The CDR3 coding sequence is TGTGCCAGCAGCCCCTCCTTCCGGTACAAACTGTTTTTT. Protein sequence: CASSPSFRYKLFF.

The V call is TRBV7-3, the J call TRBJ2-1; 10 nucleotides align to TRBD2. V dropped 4 bases and J dropped 2; count of bases not matched to a gene: 2. Germline V gives CDR1 SGHTA, CDR2 FQGTGA. CDR3 length: 15 amino acids. CDR3 bases: TGTGCCAGCAGCTATCTAGCGGGGGCCTACAATGAGCAGTTCTTC. The encoded protein is CASSYLAGAYNEQFF.

CDR3 protein: CASRIGLADAMEQYF. CDR3 sequence (DNA): TGTGCCAGCAGAATTGGACTAGCGGACGCCATGGAGCAGTACTTC. This chain joins TRBV6-5 and TRBJ2-7, with 10 nucleotides matching TRBD2. CDR1 MNHEY and CDR2 SVGAGI come from the germline V gene. The CDR3 is made up of 15 amino acids. Losses at the gene ends were 6 bases for V and 7 bases for J; bases not matched to a gene: 12.

The chain recombines TRBV11-2 with TRBJ2-5; 7 nucleotides align to TRBD1. Germline V gives CDR1 SGHAT, CDR2 FQNNGV. This CDR3 has 14 residues. The V gene end was trimmed by 5 bases and the J gene end by 1 base; junction bases not matched to a gene: 4. CDR3 in amino acids: CASSVTGAQETQYF. The CDR3 region has the DNA TGTGCCAGCAGCGTTACAGGGGCCCAAGAGACCCAGTACTTC.

J is TRBJ1-2 and V is TRBV30; D is possibly TRBD1 (6 bases). The length of the CDR3 is 15 residues. Trimming cost V 2 bases and J 8 bases, with 21 bases left between them. Germline lookup yields CDR1 GTSNPN and CDR2 SVGIG (reference sequence). The CDR3 loop is CAWSHPGQQLNGYTF. Written as DNA, the CDR3 is TGTGCCTGGAGTCATCCCGGACAGCAACTAAACGGCTACACCTTC.